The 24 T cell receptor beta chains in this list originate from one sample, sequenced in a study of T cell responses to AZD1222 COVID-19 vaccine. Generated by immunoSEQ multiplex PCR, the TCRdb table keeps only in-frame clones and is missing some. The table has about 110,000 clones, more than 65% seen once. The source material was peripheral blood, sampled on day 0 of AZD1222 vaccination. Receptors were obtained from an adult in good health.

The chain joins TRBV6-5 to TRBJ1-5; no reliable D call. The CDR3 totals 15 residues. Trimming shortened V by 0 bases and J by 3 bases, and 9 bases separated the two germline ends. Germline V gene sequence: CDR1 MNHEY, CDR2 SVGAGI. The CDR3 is CASSYSLVPNQPQHF. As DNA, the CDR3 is TGTGCCAGCAGTTACTCTCTGGTCCCCAATCAGCCCCAGCATTTT.

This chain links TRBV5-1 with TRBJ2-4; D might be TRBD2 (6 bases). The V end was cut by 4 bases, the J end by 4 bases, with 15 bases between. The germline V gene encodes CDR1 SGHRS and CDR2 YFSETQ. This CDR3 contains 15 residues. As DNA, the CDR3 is TGCGCCAGCAGCCCTACCGGGACTCAGAAAAACATTCAGTACTTC. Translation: CASSPTGTQKNIQYF.

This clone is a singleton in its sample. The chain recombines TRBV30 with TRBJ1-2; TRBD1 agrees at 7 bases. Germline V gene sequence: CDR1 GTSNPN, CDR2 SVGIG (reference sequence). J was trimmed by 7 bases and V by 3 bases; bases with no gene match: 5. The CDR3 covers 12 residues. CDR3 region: CAWSSGQVGYTF. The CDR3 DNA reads TGTGCCTGGAGCTCAGGACAGGTTGGCTACACCTTC. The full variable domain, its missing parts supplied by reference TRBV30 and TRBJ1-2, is SQTIHQWPATLVQPVGSPLSLECTVEGTSNPNLYWYRQAAGRGLQLLFYSVGIGQISSEVPQNLSASRPQDRQFILSSKKLLLSDSGFYLCAWSSGQVGYTFGSGTRLTVV.

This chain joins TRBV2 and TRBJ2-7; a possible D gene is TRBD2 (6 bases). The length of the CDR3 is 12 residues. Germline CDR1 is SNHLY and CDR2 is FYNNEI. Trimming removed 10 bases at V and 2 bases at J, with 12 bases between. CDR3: CAKTGLTYEQYF. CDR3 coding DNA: TGTGCCAAAACGGGACTGACCTACGAGCAGTACTTC.

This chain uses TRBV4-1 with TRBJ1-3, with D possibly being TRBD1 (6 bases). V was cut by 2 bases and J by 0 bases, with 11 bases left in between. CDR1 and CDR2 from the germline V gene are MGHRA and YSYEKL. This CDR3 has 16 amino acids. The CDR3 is CASSQFDRLSGNTIYF. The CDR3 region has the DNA TGCGCCAGCAGCCAATTCGACAGGCTCTCTGGAAACACCATATATTTT.

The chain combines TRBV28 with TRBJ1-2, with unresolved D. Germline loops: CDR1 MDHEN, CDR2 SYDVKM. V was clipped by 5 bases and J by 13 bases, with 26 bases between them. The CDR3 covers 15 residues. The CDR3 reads CASSLQVAGKNFRTF. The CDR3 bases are TGTGCCAGCAGTCTGCAAGTGGCGGGGAAGAACTTTCGCACCTTC.

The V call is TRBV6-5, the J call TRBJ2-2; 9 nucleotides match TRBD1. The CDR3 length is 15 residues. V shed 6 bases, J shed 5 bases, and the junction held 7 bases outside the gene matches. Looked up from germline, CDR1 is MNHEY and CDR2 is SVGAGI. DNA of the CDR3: TGTGCCAGCAGCCCGGGACAGGGTTGGACCGGGGAGCTGTTTTTT. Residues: CASSPGQGWTGELFF.

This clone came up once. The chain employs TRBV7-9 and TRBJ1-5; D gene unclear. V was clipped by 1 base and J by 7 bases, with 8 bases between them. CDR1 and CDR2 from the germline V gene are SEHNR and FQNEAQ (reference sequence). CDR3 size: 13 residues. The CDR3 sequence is CASSLGLGQPQHF. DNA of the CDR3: TGTGCCAGCAGCTTAGGGTTAGGACAGCCCCAGCATTTT.

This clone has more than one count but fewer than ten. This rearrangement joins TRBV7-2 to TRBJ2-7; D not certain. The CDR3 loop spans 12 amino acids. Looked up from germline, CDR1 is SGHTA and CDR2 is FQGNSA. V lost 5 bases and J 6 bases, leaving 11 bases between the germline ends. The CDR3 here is CASSHRLGEQYF. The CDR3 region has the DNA TGTGCCAGCAGCCACCGACTCGGCGAGCAGTACTTC.

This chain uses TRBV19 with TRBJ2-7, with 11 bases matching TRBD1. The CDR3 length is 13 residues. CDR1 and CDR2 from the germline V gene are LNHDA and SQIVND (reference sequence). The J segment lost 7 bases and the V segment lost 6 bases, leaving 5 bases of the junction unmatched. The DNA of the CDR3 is TGTGCCAGTAGAGGACAGGGGGCGAGGGAGCAGTACTTC. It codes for CASRGQGAREQYF.

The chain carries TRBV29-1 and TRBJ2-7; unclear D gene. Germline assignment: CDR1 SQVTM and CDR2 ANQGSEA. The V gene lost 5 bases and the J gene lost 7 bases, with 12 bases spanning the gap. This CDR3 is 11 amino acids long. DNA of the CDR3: TGCAGCGTTAACTCCTATCCGGAGCAGTACTTC. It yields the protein CSVNSYPEQYF.

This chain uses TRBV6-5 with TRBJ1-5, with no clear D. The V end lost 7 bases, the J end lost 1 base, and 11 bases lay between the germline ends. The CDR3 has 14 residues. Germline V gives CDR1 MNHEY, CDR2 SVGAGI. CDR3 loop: CASKKGQSNQPQHF. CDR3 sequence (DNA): TGTGCCAGCAAAAAAGGGCAGAGCAATCAGCCCCAGCATTTT.

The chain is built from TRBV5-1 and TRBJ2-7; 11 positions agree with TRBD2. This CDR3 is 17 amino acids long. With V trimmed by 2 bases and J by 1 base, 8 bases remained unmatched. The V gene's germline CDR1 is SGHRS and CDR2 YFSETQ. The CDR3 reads CASSLSGTSGPSYEQYF. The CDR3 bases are TGCGCCAGCAGCTTATCCGGGACTAGCGGACCATCCTACGAGCAGTACTTC.

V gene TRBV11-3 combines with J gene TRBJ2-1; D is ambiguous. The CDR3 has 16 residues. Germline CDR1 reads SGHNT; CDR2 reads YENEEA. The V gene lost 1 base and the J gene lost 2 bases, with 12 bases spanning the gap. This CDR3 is CASSLVGGAAYNEQFF. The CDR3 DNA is TGTGCCAGCAGCTTAGTGGGCGGCGCGGCCTACAATGAGCAGTTCTTC.

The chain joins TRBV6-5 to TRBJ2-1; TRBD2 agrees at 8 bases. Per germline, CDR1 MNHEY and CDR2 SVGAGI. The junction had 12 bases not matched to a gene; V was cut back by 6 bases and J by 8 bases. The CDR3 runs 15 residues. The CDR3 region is CASSDGRADIDEQFF. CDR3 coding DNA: TGTGCCAGCAGCGACGGGAGGGCCGACATCGATGAGCAGTTCTTC.

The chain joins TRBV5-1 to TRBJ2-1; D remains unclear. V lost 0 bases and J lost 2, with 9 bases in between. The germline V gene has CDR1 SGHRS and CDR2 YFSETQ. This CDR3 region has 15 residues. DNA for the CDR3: TGCGCCAGCAGCTTGGCCCTAGACACCTACAATGAGCAGTTCTTC. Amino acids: CASSLALDTYNEQFF.

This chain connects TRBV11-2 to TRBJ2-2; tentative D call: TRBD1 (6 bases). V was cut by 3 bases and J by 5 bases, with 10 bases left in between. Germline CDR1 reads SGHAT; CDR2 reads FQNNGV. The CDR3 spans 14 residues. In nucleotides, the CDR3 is TGTGCCAGCAGCTTGGGACATCTGACCGGGGAGCTGTTTTTT. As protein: CASSLGHLTGELFF. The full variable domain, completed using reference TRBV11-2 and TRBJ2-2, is EAGVAQSPRYKIIEKRQSVAFWCNPISGHATLYWYQQILGQGPKLLIQFQNNGVVDDSQLPKDRFSAERLKGVDSTLKIQPAKLEDSAVYLCASSLGHLTGELFFGEGSRLTVL.

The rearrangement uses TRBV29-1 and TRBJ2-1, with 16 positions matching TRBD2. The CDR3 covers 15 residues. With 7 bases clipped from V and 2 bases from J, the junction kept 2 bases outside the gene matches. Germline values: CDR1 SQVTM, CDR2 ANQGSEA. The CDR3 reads CSGGLAGGPYNEQFF. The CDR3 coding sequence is TGCAGCGGGGGACTAGCGGGAGGGCCCTACAATGAGCAGTTCTTC.

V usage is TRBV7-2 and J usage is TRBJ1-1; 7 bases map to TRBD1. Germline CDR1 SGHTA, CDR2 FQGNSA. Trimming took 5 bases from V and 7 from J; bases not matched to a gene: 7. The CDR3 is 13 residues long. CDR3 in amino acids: CASSVDRAVEAFF. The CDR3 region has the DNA TGTGCCAGCAGCGTTGACAGGGCCGTTGAAGCTTTCTTT.

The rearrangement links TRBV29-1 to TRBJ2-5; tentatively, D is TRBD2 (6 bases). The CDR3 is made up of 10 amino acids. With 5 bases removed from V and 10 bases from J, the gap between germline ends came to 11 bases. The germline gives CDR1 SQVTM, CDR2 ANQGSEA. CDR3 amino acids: CSVSAGSQYF. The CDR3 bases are TGCAGCGTTTCAGCCGGGAGCCAGTACTTC.

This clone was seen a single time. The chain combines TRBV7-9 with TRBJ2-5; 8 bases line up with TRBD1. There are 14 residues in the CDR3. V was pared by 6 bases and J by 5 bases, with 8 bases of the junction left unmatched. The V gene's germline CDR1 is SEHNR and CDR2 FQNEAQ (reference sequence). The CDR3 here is CASRQTGEGETQYF. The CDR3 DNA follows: TGTGCCAGCAGGCAGACAGGGGAAGGGGAGACCCAGTACTTC.

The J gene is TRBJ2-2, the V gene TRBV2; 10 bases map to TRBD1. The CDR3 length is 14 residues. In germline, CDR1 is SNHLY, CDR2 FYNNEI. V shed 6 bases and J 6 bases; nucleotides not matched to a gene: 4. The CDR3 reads CASSDRGPAGELFF. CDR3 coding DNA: TGTGCCAGCAGCGACAGGGGGCCGGCCGGGGAGCTGTTTTTT. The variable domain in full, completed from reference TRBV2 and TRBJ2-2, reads EPEVTQTPSHQVTQMGQEVILRCVPISNHLYFYWYRQILGQKVEFLVSFYNNEISEKSEIFDDQFSVERPDGSNFTLKIRSTKLEDSAMYFCASSDRGPAGELFFGEGSRLTVL.

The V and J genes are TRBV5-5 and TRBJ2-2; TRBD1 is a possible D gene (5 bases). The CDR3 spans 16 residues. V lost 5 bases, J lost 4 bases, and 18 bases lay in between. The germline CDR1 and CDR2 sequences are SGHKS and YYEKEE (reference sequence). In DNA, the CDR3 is TGTGCCAGCAGTTTTAGGCAGGGTTCCCTCACCGGGGAGCTGTTTTTT. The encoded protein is CASSFRQGSLTGELFF.

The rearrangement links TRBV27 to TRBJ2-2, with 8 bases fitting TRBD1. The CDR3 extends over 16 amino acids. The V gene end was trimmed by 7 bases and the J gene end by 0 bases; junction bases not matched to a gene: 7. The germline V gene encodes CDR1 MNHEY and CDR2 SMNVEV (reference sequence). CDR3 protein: CASKTGATPNTGELFF. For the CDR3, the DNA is TGTGCCAGCAAGACAGGGGCCACACCGAACACCGGGGAGCTGTTTTTT.